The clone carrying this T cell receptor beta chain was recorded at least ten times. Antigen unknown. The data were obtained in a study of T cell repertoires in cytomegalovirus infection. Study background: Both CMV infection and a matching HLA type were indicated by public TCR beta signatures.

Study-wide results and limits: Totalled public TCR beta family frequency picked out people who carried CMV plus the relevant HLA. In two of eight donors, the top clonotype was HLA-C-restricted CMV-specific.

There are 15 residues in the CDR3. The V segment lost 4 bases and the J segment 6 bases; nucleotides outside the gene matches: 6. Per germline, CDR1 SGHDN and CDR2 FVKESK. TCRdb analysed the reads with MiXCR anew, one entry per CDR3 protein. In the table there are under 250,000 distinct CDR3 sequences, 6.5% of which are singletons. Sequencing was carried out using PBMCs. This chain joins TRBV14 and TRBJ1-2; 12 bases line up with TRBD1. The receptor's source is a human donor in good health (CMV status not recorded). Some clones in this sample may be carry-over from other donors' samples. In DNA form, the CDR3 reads TGTGCCAGCAGCCCCCGGGACAGGGGGCGGGATGGCTACACCTTC. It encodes CASSPRDRGRDGYTF.